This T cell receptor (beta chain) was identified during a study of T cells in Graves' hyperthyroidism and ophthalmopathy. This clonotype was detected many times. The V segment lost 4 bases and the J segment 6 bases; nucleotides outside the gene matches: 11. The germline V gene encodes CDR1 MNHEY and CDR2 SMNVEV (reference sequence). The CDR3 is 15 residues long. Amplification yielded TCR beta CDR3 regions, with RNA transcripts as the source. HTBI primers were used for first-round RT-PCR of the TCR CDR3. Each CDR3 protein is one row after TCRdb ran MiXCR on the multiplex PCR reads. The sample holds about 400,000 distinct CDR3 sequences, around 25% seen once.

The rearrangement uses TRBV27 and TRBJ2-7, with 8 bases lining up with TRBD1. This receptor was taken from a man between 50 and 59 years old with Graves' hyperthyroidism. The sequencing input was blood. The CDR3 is CASSSPGQGVFEQYF. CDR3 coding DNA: TGTGCCAGCAGTTCACCCGGACAGGGAGTATTCGAGCAGTACTTC.